A selection of T cell receptor beta chains follows, all from one sample in a study of T cell responses to AZD1222 COVID-19 vaccine. Libraries were prepared by immunoSEQ multiplex PCR; TCRdb keeps only in-frame clonotypes and omits some of them. This repertoire shows 85,000 to 90,000 clones, more than 70% found once; its top ten account for roughly 5.3%. The material sequenced was peripheral blood, taken 28 days after the second AZD1222 dose. These receptors all stem from an adult who received the AZD1222 COVID-19 vaccine. CDR3s include the opening cysteine and the closing phenylalanine or tryptophan. A D gene is named only where the DNA matches it firmly. Clone size is shown for a subset of rows, as once, few, many or a class of expanded clone.

CDR3 DNA	CDR3 protein	V gene	J gene	D gene	clone size
TGTGCCACCAGCAGCGATGGGACAGGGGGCCGAGGGGAGCTGTTTTTT	CATSSDGTGGRGELFF	TRBV15	TRBJ2-2	TRBD1	-
TGCGCCAGCAGCCCCACCGCTGGGGCCAACGTCCTGACTTTC	CASSPTAGANVLTF	TRBV5-1	TRBJ2-6	-	-
TGTGCCAGTAGTCATCGACTAGCGGATACCGGGGAGCTGTTTTTT	CASSHRLADTGELFF	TRBV19	TRBJ2-2	TRBD2	-
TGTGCCAGTAGTATAGGAACAGGGGTCACTGAAGCTTTCTTT	CASSIGTGVTEAFF	TRBV19	TRBJ1-1	TRBD1	-
TGTGCCAGCAGTTACGAGGAGTTCACTGAAGCTTTCTTT	CASSYEEFTEAFF	TRBV6-5	TRBJ1-1	-	-
TGTGCCAGCAGCCAAGATGCCCGCCTCGACAGGGGACACACTGAAGCTTTCTTT	CASSQDARLDRGHTEAFF	TRBV3-1/TRBV3-2	TRBJ1-1	TRBD1	-
TGTGCCAGCTCACCGTTTGGAGATACGCAGTATTTT	CASSPFGDTQYF	TRBV18	TRBJ2-3	-	-
TGCAGCGTTTTTTTACAGGGACCCCAAGAGACCCAGTACTTC	CSVFLQGPQETQYF	TRBV29-1	TRBJ2-5	-	-
TGCGCCAGCAGACGGGCCGGGACGGAGAACTATGGCTACACCTTC	CASRRAGTENYGYTF	TRBV10-1	TRBJ1-2	-	-
TGTGCCAGCAGCTCCCGACAGGGGGACACCGGGGAGCTGTTTTTT	CASSSRQGDTGELFF	TRBV7-9	TRBJ2-2	TRBD1	-
TGCGCCAGCAGCTTGTGGGGGGATAGCACAGATACGCAGTATTTT	CASSLWGDSTDTQYF	TRBV5-1	TRBJ2-3	-	-
TGTGCCAGCAGTTTGGGGAAATATGGCTACACCTTC	CASSLGKYGYTF	TRBV28	TRBJ1-2	-	-
TGTGCCAGCAGCCCCATAGCGGGGGGAGGAGAGACCCAGTACTTC	CASSPIAGGGETQYF	TRBV3-1/TRBV3-2	TRBJ2-5	TRBD2	-
TGTGCCAGCAGCTTGTGGAACCGGGAGCGGGATGAGCAGTTCTTC	CASSLWNRERDEQFF	TRBV5-4	TRBJ2-1	-	-
TGTGCCAGCAGCTTAATTGGACCACAAGAGACCCAGTACTTC	CASSLIGPQETQYF	TRBV7-3	TRBJ2-5	-	-
TGTGCCAGCAGGCCGGGCAGGTTAACGGGTCAGCCCCAGCATTTT	CASRPGRLTGQPQHF	TRBV2	TRBJ1-5	-	-
TGTGCCAGCAGCCTGGTCGGTGTTCCGATTGATGGCTACACCTTC	CASSLVGVPIDGYTF	TRBV7-8	TRBJ1-2	-	once
TGTGCCAGCAGTTACACCAACCGCCGGGGGTATGATGGCTACACCTTC	CASSYTNRRGYDGYTF	TRBV6-5	TRBJ1-2	-	-
TGCGCCAGCAGCCCACACCAACAGGAGAACACTGAAGCTTTCTTT	CASSPHQQENTEAFF	TRBV5-1	TRBJ1-1	-	-
TGTGCCAGCAGCCAAGGGACAGGTTACGAGCAGTACTTC	CASSQGTGYEQYF	TRBV3-1/TRBV3-2	TRBJ2-7	TRBD1	-
TGTGCCAGCAGCCAATGGCCAGGGGTGAGTGGAAACACCATATATTTT	CASSQWPGVSGNTIYF	TRBV3-1/TRBV3-2	TRBJ1-3	-	-
TGTGCCAGCAGCTTAGGCGGGTATAGCAATCAGCCCCAGCATTTT	CASSLGGYSNQPQHF	TRBV7-9	TRBJ1-5	-	few
TGTGCCAGCAGTGAATCTCTGGTTAGGACTAATGAAAAACTGTTTTTT	CASSESLVRTNEKLFF	TRBV2	TRBJ1-4	-	-
TGTGCCTGGAGTGTTCTTGGTAAGGGCTCCTACGAGCAGTACTTC	CAWSVLGKGSYEQYF	TRBV30	TRBJ2-7	-	-
TGTGCCACCAGCAGAGATCCGGCGGGGTCAGGCGCTGAAGCTTTCTTT	CATSRDPAGSGAEAFF	TRBV15	TRBJ1-1	-	-
TGTGCCAGCAGACCAGGGGCGGCCACTGAAGCTTTCTTT	CASRPGAATEAFF	TRBV6-5	TRBJ1-1	-	-